This TCR beta chain comes out of a study of naive and memory T cell subsets. Study findings and constraints: Over 95% of naive TCR sequences appeared only once, unlike memory subsets.

This clonotype was observed many times. Its antigen is unknown. This CDR3 spans 14 amino acids. V lost 6 bases and J 2 bases, leaving 14 bases between the germline ends. Germline loops: CDR1 MDHEN, CDR2 SYDVKM. CD8 T cells were positively selected from what remained after CD4 positive selection. EMRA cells were CD45RA+CD27-, and effector memory cells CD45RA-CD27-. Both TRBC1 and TRBC2 were covered by a beta constant-region primer of two equimolar oligonucleotides. From the UMI-ligation and nested PCR reads, TCRdb called clonotypes with MiXCR, one entry per CDR3 protein. The sample carries some 4,600 distinct CDR3 sequences, approximately 7.6% recorded once.

Sequences were obtained from CD4+ TEMRA cells from blood. Subset here: effector memory re-expressing CD45RA, CD45RA+ CD27-. This chain links TRBV28 with TRBJ2-7; a weak D match, TRBD2 (5 bases). The origin of this receptor is a human donor in good health. CDR3 protein: CASSEPTGTYEQYF. The CDR3 region has the DNA TGTGCCAGCAGCGAACCCACCGGGACCTACGAGCAGTACTTC.